This is a list of T cell receptor beta chains from one sample in a study of shared clonotypes between healthy human individuals. Sequencing was performed with immunoSEQ multiplex PCR; in TCRdb, only in-frame clones are kept and a portion is missing. The sample carries about 480,000 clones, less than 85% recorded once. Sequencing used PBMCs. The receptors stem from a woman aged 40 to 50 in good health. Some clones in this sample may be carry-over from other donors' samples. Both conserved end residues are trimmed from each CDR3. Fields, in order: D gene, J gene, V gene, CDR3 protein. A D gene is named only where the DNA matches it firmly.

NA,TRBJ2-7,TRBV28,ASSTRTGILYEQY
TRBD1,TRBJ2-7,TRBV28,ASSRGHSYEQY
TRBD2,TRBJ2-1,TRBV4-1,ASSQGRENQF
NA,TRBJ2-3,TRBV6-1,ASSEALMGGTDTQY
TRBD2,TRBJ2-7,TRBV28,ASSTTSGAYEQY
TRBD1,TRBJ2-1,TRBV29-1,SVVPGQGSVGNEQF
TRBD1,TRBJ2-1,TRBV28,AARAGGGNEQF
NA,TRBJ2-5,TRBV7-8,ASSSGPSVETQY
TRBD2,TRBJ2-1,TRBV10-2,ASSESRGLAGIYNEQF
NA,TRBJ2-2,TRBV6-4,ASSDRATGELF
TRBD1,TRBJ1-5,TRBV19,ASSPGTGVINQPQH
NA,TRBJ2-3,TRBV29-1,SVGRGTDTQY
NA,TRBJ2-3,TRBV7-2,ASSFRPESIDTQY
TRBD1,TRBJ1-3,TRBV2,ASSVGQVGNTIY
NA,TRBJ2-1,TRBV28,ASSLGGDFNEQF
TRBD1,TRBJ1-4,TRBV2,ASWTGINEKLF
NA,TRBJ2-3,TRBV18,ASSPPSWREDTQY
NA,TRBJ2-7,TRBV6-1,ASSEWLADQGGEQY
NA,TRBJ1-1,TRBV5-1,ASSLLQMNTEAF
NA,TRBJ2-1,TRBV2,ASSPPGDEQF
NA,TRBJ2-5,TRBV28,ASSLRPTATQY
TRBD2,TRBJ2-5,TRBV2,ASSDGLAGGQETQY
NA,TRBJ2-5,TRBV28,ASSPIPSVETQY
NA,TRBJ2-3,TRBV27,ASSTTGYTDTQY
TRBD1,TRBJ1-5,TRBV28,ATTPSTGGGNQPQH
NA,TRBJ2-1,TRBV14,ASRPGSPEYNEQF
NA,TRBJ1-1,TRBV18,ASSPTALTVNTEAF
TRBD1,TRBJ2-2,TRBV9,ASSVGGRGLGELF
NA,TRBJ1-3,TRBV30,AWSGGRGGGNTIY
TRBD2,TRBJ2-3,TRBV7-2,ASSFFSGPTDTQY
TRBD1,TRBJ1-1,TRBV2,ASRSDRGSAEAF
TRBD1,TRBJ2-2,TRBV2,ASGGQATGELF
TRBD1,TRBJ2-2,TRBV27,ASSATGQGYTGELF
TRBD2,TRBJ2-1,TRBV7-2,ASSLNSGLAGGNEQF
NA,TRBJ2-3,TRBV7-3,ASSLDGGGTDTQY
NA,TRBJ2-7,TRBV28,ASSLQGGPLLEQY
TRBD1,TRBJ1-4,TRBV13,ASSSSPGQTNEKLF
TRBD2,TRBJ2-2,TRBV5-4,ASSLKRGHTGELF
NA,NA,TRBV30,AWSVSRDVSYEQY
NA,TRBJ2-1,TRBV19,ASTIRGSYNEQF
NA,TRBJ1-6,TRBV28,ASSLGLGPNSPLH
NA,TRBJ2-2,TRBV9,ASSVDRRTGELF
TRBD1,TRBJ2-2,TRBV2,ASSLRTGAGELF
TRBD1,TRBJ1-5,TRBV5-5,ASSLRQGTLSNQPQH